These T cell receptor beta chains were read from a single sample in a study of OX40 agonist ivuxolimab in advanced cancers. The table came from immunoSEQ multiplex PCR; TCRdb's copy has only in-frame clones and leaves some out. The data contain tens of thousands of clones, 90% of them singletons. Source: CD4+ or CD8+ T cells sorted from blood, taken in a trial of the OX40 agonist ivuxolimab. These receptor sequences come from an adult with an advanced solid tumor such as melanoma, head and neck, liver or kidney cancer. Each CDR3 is given with its conserved first and last residue. A D gene is named only where the DNA matches it firmly. The size of a clone is reported for some rows only, either as once, few or many, or as a class for expanded clones.

-	-	TRBV5-1	TRBJ2-5	TGCGCCAGCAGCTTGAGGCTAGGGACTCAAGAGACCCAGTACTTC	CASSLRLGTQETQYF
TRBD2	-	TRBV7-2	TRBJ2-7	TGTGCCAGCAGCCTCGGACTAGCGGGTCTCTACGAGCAGTACTTC	CASSLGLAGLYEQYF
TRBD2	-	TRBV6-1	TRBJ2-1	TGTGCCAGCAGTGACGGACTAGCGGGAACCAATGAGCAGTTCTTC	CASSDGLAGTNEQFF
-	-	TRBV19	TRBJ1-5	TGTGCCAGTGACAGAGGGTGGGGGAGCAATCAGCCCCAGCATTTT	CASDRGWGSNQPQHF
-	-	TRBV6-1	TRBJ1-5	TGTGCCAGCAACCAACACAGCAATCAGCCCCAGCATTTT	CASNQHSNQPQHF
-	-	TRBV6-5	TRBJ2-7	TGTGCCAGCAGCCCATGGGGGGGGGCCTTGGAGCAGTACTTC	CASSPWGGALEQYF
-	-	TRBV6-1	TRBJ1-4	TGTGCCAGCAGTGGGGCAGGGGAAAAACTGTTTTTT	CASSGAGEKLFF
-	-	TRBV7-2	TRBJ1-1	TGTGCCAGCAGCTTAATGGGTTGGGAAGCTTTCTTT	CASSLMGWEAFF
TRBD1	once	TRBV28	TRBJ1-2	TGTGCCAGCAGTTCGGCCCAGGGGGCCGACGGCTACACCTTC	CASSSAQGADGYTF
TRBD1	-	TRBV28	TRBJ1-5	TGTGCCAGCAGTTGGGGGACAGGGCAGATCCAGCATTTT	CASSWGTGQIQHF
-	-	TRBV19	TRBJ2-7	TGTGCCAGTAGTATTGACAGAGGCCCCTACGAGCAGTACTTC	CASSIDRGPYEQYF
-	-	TRBV11-3	TRBJ2-1	TGTGCCAGCAGCTCGGGGGATCGGGGCCCATACAATGAGCAGTTCTTC	CASSSGDRGPYNEQFF
-	once	TRBV11-2	TRBJ2-1	TGTGCCAGCAGCTTAGGCGGGGGCCCCTACAATGAGCAGTTCTTC	CASSLGGGPYNEQFF
-	-	TRBV5-1	TRBJ2-1	TGCGCCAGCAGCTCTCTGGGTCTTGACGCCCAATACAATGAGCAGTTCTTC	CASSSLGLDAQYNEQFF
TRBD1	-	TRBV7-8	TRBJ1-5	TGTGCCAGCAGCGGCCGGGACAGGGATTATCAGCCCCAGCATTTT	CASSGRDRDYQPQHF
-	-	TRBV6-5	TRBJ2-5	TGTGCCAGCAGCCTTATACAGGGAGAGACCCAGTACTTC	CASSLIQGETQYF
-	-	TRBV2	TRBJ1-4	TGTGCCAGCAGGGGGGGGGCAGCAACTAATGAAAAACTGTTTTTT	CASRGGAATNEKLFF
-	-	TRBV4-1	TRBJ1-4	TGCGCCAGCAGCCAAGGGACAGCCGGGTCTAATGAAAAACTGTTTTTT	CASSQGTAGSNEKLFF
-	once	TRBV7-9	TRBJ1-1	TGTGCCAGCAGCTTAGTGGTCGGGGGAGGCACTGAAGCTTTCTTT	CASSLVVGGGTEAFF
TRBD2	-	TRBV7-2	TRBJ2-7	TGTGCCAGCAGCTTCACTAGCGGGATCTACGAGCAGTACTTC	CASSFTSGIYEQYF
-	-	TRBV28	TRBJ1-2	TGTGCCAGCAGTCCCGGCCGGGAGGGTGGCTACACCTTC	CASSPGREGGYTF
TRBD1	-	TRBV4-1	TRBJ2-7	TGCGCCAGCAGCCAAGGGACAGGGGGACTCGAGCAGTACTTC	CASSQGTGGLEQYF
-	-	TRBV7-7	TRBJ2-1	TGTGCTAGCAGCTTGGGAGTGGGGGGCGTTCTTGAGCAGTTCTTC	CASSLGVGGVLEQFF
-	once	TRBV6-6	TRBJ1-4	TGTGCCAGCAGTTACTCGAACAGGGATTATGAAAAACTGTTTTTT	CASSYSNRDYEKLFF
TRBD1	few	TRBV2	TRBJ1-2	TGTGCCAGCAGTCTCTATAGAGGACAGGGAGTAGGCTACACCTTC	CASSLYRGQGVGYTF
-	-	TRBV20-1	TRBJ2-5	TGCCGGGCTATGGGCGAAGAGACCCAGTACTTC	CRAMGEETQYF
-	once	TRBV5-4	TRBJ2-1	TGTGCCAGCAGCTTGGGAGCGGAACCATACAATGAGCAGTTCTTC	CASSLGAEPYNEQFF
-	-	TRBV30	TRBJ2-7	TGTGCCTGGAGGCGACAGGTTTTGTACGAGCAGTACTTC	CAWRRQVLYEQYF
-	-	TRBV4-3	TRBJ2-1	TGCGCCAGCAGGGAGGGGGCAAGGTACAATGAGCAGTTCTTC	CASREGARYNEQFF
-	-	TRBV6-5	TRBJ1-2	TGTGCCAGCAGTTTCGCCCCTCCGGCGCAGGGCTACACCTTC	CASSFAPPAQGYTF